This T cell receptor beta chain was sequenced in a study of cytomegalovirus exposure and HLA in healthy donors. CDR1 and CDR2 from the germline V gene are LGHNA and YSLEER. Trimming removed 1 base at V and 3 bases at J, with 9 bases between. The CDR3 runs to 15 residues. Study results and limitations: Investigators reported 150 to 200 TCR beta chains as tied to cytomegalovirus.

This clone was found once. No antigen is known for it. The data were produced by immunoSEQ multiplex PCR, yet TCRdb's version contains in-frame clones alone and is incomplete. The data show 120,000 or so clones, roughly 90% seen once. The sample taken for sequencing was PBMCs. The chain links TRBV4-3 to TRBJ1-4, with a possible D match to TRBD1 (5 bases). The clonotype originates from a woman under 40 in good health and CMV-seropositive. The CDR3 here is CASSQVLQANEKLFF. The CDR3 nucleotides read TGCGCCAGCAGCCAAGTCTTACAGGCTAATGAAAAACTGTTTTTT.